This TCR beta chain was obtained from a study of blood T cell repertoires in COVID-19. As for the study in general: Sites across the United States, Italy and Spain contributed samples from acute and convalescent COVID-19. PBMCs, B-cell-depleted T cells, or T cells provided the cDNA or gDNA that made up the material.

This CDR3 is 13 amino acids long. With 5 bases clipped from V and 14 bases from J, the junction kept 10 bases outside the gene matches. The germline gives CDR1 SGHTA, CDR2 FQGTGA. The assay was immunoSEQ multiplex PCR, and TCRdb's table has in-frame clones only and misses some. The data show about 46,000 clones, with around 90% seen just once and just over 9.5% held by the top ten. The sequenced sample consisted of peripheral blood. This chain uses TRBV7-3 with TRBJ2-3, with TRBD1 identical over 10 bases. The source of this sequence is a man aged 45-65 years with active COVID-19. Here the CDR3 DNA reads TGTGCCAGCAGCGCATCCGGGACAGGGGAGTTGTATTTT. Translated: CASSASGTGELYF.